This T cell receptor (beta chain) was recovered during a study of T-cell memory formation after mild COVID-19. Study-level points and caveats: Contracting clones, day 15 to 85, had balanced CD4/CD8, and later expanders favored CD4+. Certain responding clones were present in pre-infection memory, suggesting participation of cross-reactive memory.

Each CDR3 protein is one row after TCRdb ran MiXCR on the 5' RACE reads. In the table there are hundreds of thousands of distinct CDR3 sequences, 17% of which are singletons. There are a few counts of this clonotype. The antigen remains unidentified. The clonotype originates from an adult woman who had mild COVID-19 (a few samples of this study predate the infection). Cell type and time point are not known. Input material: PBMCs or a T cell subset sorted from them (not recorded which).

CDR3 in amino acids: CASRTGTGDEKLFF. CDR3 DNA sequence: TGTGCCAGCAGAACCGGGACAGGGGATGAAAAACTGTTTTTT. J is TRBJ1-4 and V is TRBV2, with TRBD1 matching over 10 bases. CDR3 size: 14 residues. With 6 bases clipped from V and 6 bases from J, the junction kept 4 bases outside the gene matches. The germline V gene encodes CDR1 SNHLY and CDR2 FYNNEI.